This TCR beta chain was found in a study of cytomegalovirus exposure and HLA in healthy donors (dated by TCRdb to about 2017). Context from the whole study: In an earlier analysis of around 540 of the donors, 276 Gb of sequence data and just under 120 million unique TCR beta sequences from about 179 million T cells were reported. Every discovery cohort repertoire had been produced on one sequencing platform. The study aimed to test whether signatures of past pathogen exposure could be identified by cataloging public T cell receptors. The later analysis used no new phenotypic data to find candidate immune exposures, relying instead on TCR beta sequences and their occurrence across donors. An early release covering roughly 600 HLA-typed donors comprised 250 to 350 gigabases of sequencing data and around 80 million unique TCR sequences. A later analysis re-analyzed previously published TCR beta repertoires from 666 donors and added high-resolution HLA genotyping to study TCR occurrence patterns. An earlier analysis of 587 of the donors used high-throughput TCR beta sequencing to judge whether each TCR beta V gene segment behaved as functional or pseudogenic. Among the roughly 390 genotyped donors, approximately 81% belonged to the genetic ancestry cluster associated with self-reported Caucasian donors. To predict cytomegalovirus infection status, the study combined high-throughput TCR immunosequencing, statistical association of individual TCRs with disease status, and machine learning. The number of typed donors differed by locus: about 620-640 for A, B, C, DRB1 and DQB1; roughly 510 for DQA1; 606 for DPA1; and some 470 for DPB1. Donor age, sex, ethnicity and CMV serostatus were compiled alongside the repertoire data. In a later genetic analysis, genome-wide SNP genotypes for about 60% of the 666 donors were used, and that subset was treated as a discovery cohort. Roughly five DR-DQ haplotypes were handled as single units for association and clustering because linkage in the cohort was strong. In addition to the first cohort of 500 to 850 subjects, a separate validation cohort of about 120 different subjects was used. Across about 380 genotyped donors of the cohort, an average of roughly 230,000 unique TCR beta nucleotide sequences per donor were sequenced, and approximately 17% of those sequences were non-productive. The study used immunosequencing to profile the T cell repertoires of about 670 subjects and linked those repertoires to cytomegalovirus serostatus. HLA typing included class I and class II loci at four-digit resolution. What the research found in general, with its limitations: A later analysis found that HLA-associated TCR beta chains were more clonally expanded and had lower generation probabilities than equally common non-associated chains. Some IMGT-functional V segments, including TRBV6-2 and TRBV6-3, could not be distinguished by the 87-base-pair reads and were therefore excluded. A total of around 150 TCR beta chains were listed by the study as associated with cytomegalovirus. A further reported finding was that TCR beta sequences accurately predicted the HLA-A and HLA-B alleles for most subjects in the first cohort. HLA typing was unavailable for some donors at each locus, so association tests used only the typed subset. Most CMV-associated TCR beta chains appeared to be HLA-restricted in a later analysis, and the HLA associations seemed to be driven largely by CMV exposure. V-gene and J-gene trimming of TCR beta chains was associated with a missense DCLRE1C variant in a later genetic analysis, and the association was replicated in an independent cohort. Because counts were too low, under 20 rarely observed V segments, including chromosome 9 orphons, were left out of the earlier analysis of 587 of the donors. This cohort had only TCR beta chains sequenced, and the lack of alpha or paired-chain data limited which features could be detected. An earlier analysis of around 540 of the donors showed that most TCR beta V segments appeared in productive rearrangements either about 87% or about 30% of the time, which broadly matched IMGT annotations. In both the original and validation cohorts, the classifier was reported to diagnose cytomegalovirus status with high specificity and sensitivity. Immune exposure information for the cohort was limited to CMV serostatus. A group of highly shared sequence variants was considered likely to be a technical artifact of the sequencing pipeline. When HLA alleles, especially DR and DQ, strongly co-occurred, TCR associations were difficult to assign to individual alleles. Linkage disequilibrium might explain the correlated functional status among segregating V segments, but an unknown experimental factor could not be excluded. In a later analysis, more than 15,000 TCR beta sequences were associated with specific HLA alleles at a false discovery rate of 0.05. In a later analysis, TCR association rates were found to vary across HLA loci, with the most associated TCRs seen for DRB1 alleles and the fewest for HLA-C alleles. Compared with the approximately 700-donor mean, donors in an Asian-associated ancestry cluster had fewer N-insertions in productive TCRs, according to a later genetic analysis. The presence/absence analyses assumed that sequencing depth was roughly uniform across donors, and that assumption may not be true. In vitro tests confirmed that three of the cytomegalovirus-associated TCR beta chains recognize cytomegalovirus antigens. In a later analysis, several top co-occurrence clusters were reported to appear linked to parvovirus B19, influenza, CMV and Epstein-Barr virus. It was suggested by the authors that the approach could potentially be generalized to other disease states and immunological phenotypes. While some public TCRs were present in many individuals, most TCR sequences turned up only very rarely across donors.

Library generation was performed with the immunoSEQ multiplex PCR assay. For the multiplex PCR, a mixture combining 60 forward primers for TCR Vbeta segments and 13 reverse primers for TCR Jbeta segments was used. A multiplex PCR assay on genomic DNA amplified the CDR3 region of rearranged TCR beta genes. On the Illumina HiSeq System, the amplified TCR beta libraries were sequenced as 87-base-pair reads. The original pipeline was this. A later analysis counted about 80 million unique TCR beta chains across the roughly 700 repertoires, and around 9.9 million of these chains were shared by at least two donors. Raw reads were error-corrected and collapsed into unique sequences with a nearest-neighbor algorithm that merged closely related sequences to remove PCR and sequencing errors. To assign V, D and J gene segments, CDR3 sequences were aligned to IMGT reference sequences. For a sequence to be retained, a match of at least six nucleotides was required to both a V gene segment and a J gene segment. Rearrangements were classified as productive when the CDR3 lacked stop codons and remained in frame with V and J, and all other rearrangements were classified as non-productive. CDR3 was defined according to IMGT convention as the region running from the second conserved V-encoded cysteine to the conserved J-encoded phenylalanine. The earlier analysis of a few hundred of the donors excluded sequences that lacked an unambiguous match to a single V gene segment. An earlier analysis of some 500 of the donors classified V segments as functional when productive rearrangements were above 56.7% and as segregating when the standard deviation between donors was above 5%. A statistical classification framework was built to diagnose cytomegalovirus status from the catalog of TCR beta chain sequences. In a later analysis, V and J genes were assigned by comparing TCR nucleotide sequences against IMGT/GENE-DB human TR gene sequences. A later analysis assigned CDR3 sequences and most-parsimonious VDJ recombination scenarios with the TCRdist pipeline. In a later analysis, each TCR beta chain was defined by its CDR3 amino acid sequence together with its V-gene family, and reads without a unique V-gene family were excluded. In a later analysis, 500 to 700 highly shared, low-generation-probability nucleotide sequences were removed to address suspected cross-contamination and a sequencing artifact. A later analysis calculated a clonal expansion index for each public chain from normalized within-repertoire ranks of inferred template counts. In a later analysis, generation probabilities were computed using a VDJ recombination model fitted to out-of-frame rearrangements, and the results were checked against IGoR. In a later analysis, TCR-TCR, TCR-HLA and TCR-CMV co-occurrence was scored with hypergeometric tests, and a repertoire-size bias correction was applied to TCR pairs. To estimate false discovery rates, a later analysis permuted the HLA or CMV assignments 20 times. In a later analysis, co-occurring TCRs were grouped with DBSCAN, and TCRdist sequence similarity was added when clustering was performed within HLA-allele-positive subsets. Repertoires with fewer than 30,000 or more than 120,000 public chains, plus five repertoires with anomalous nucleotide sharing, were excluded from co-occurrence clustering. Here the immuneACCESS table is served through TCRdb, limited to in-frame sequences with V and J called. Missing clones are a known gap in these copies; in checked studies unresolved V genes cover under half, and the rest lacks a known reason. V, J and clone size are taken as reported in that table, and D and trimming were inferred from the DNA itself. The sample includes 150,000 to 200,000 clones, with around 80% observed a single time. The leading ten clones occupy 7.7% of the sample.

Reading the germline V gene gives CDR1 MGHDK and CDR2 SYGVNS. The CDR3 runs 13 amino acids, cysteine and phenylalanine included. Only the CDR3 part of the read is kept: 39 bases, read in frame from the first base. Here V drops 5 bases and J drops 4 bases, and the junction holds 4 bases not matched to any gene. The cohort comprised under 700 healthy bone marrow donors. At the time of sampling, every cohort member was nominally healthy, though immune exposures that went unrecorded were likely present. The donor tested CMV seropositive, placing the donor among the roughly 300 seropositive members of the cohort. Each donor provided a peripheral blood sample, and peripheral blood mononuclear cells were used for TCR beta sequencing. Genomic DNA was extracted from the blood cell samples with the Qiagen DNeasy Blood Extraction Kit. About this clone: Its antigen remains unidentified. Nothing much larger sits one base from this clone, and base qualities are not available.

Rearrangement joined TRBV25-1 to TRBJ1-2, with 7 middle bases fitting TRBD1. The sequenced material came from PBMCs. The sequence came from a woman in her thirties or forties in good health and CMV-seropositive. The DNA sequence is given as TGTGCCAGCAGTCCGGGACAGTTCTATGGCTACACCTTC. It translates to CASSPGQFYGYTF.